This TCR beta chain is from a study of identical twins. Template switching supplied a universal primer site; unique molecular identifiers were carried on the cDNA. MiXCR was run by TCRdb on the 5' RACE reads, yielding one entry per CDR3 protein. The sample has roughly 710,000 distinct CDR3 sequences, around 6% seen once. V lost 0 bases to trimming and J lost 4 bases; unmatched junction nucleotides: 3. The CDR3 extends over 15 amino acids. CDR1 and CDR2 (germline): SEHNR, FQNEAQ (reference sequence). Study results and caveats: The models gave estimates that fell short of the out-of-frame TCR alpha sharing seen in monozygotic twins.

This clonotype was recorded many times. Its target is not known. Sequenced: naive T cells sorted from blood. The clonotype originates from a man aged 18 to 30 in good health. The chain is built from TRBV7-9 and TRBJ2-7; 10 bases are a match to TRBD2. CDR3 sequence reads: CASSLAAGGSYEQYF. The CDR3 nucleotides are TGTGCCAGCAGCTTAGCAGCGGGAGGGTCTTACGAGCAGTACTTC.